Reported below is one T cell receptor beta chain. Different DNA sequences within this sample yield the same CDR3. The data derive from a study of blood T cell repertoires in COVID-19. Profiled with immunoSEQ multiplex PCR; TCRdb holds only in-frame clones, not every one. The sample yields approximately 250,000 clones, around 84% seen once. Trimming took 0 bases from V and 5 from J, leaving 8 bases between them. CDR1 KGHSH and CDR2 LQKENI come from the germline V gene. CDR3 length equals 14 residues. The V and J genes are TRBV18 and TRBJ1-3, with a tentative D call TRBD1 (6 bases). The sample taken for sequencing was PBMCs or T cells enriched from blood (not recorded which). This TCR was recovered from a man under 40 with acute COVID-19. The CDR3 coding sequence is TGTGCCAGCTCACCACCAGGACAGCGAAACACCATATATTTT. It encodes CASSPPGQRNTIYF. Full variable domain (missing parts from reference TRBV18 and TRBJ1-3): NAGVMQNPRHLVRRRGQEARLRCSPMKGHSHVYWYRQLPEEGLKFMVYLQKENIIDESGMPKERFSAEFPKEGPSILRIQQVVRGDSAAYFCASSPPGQRNTIYFGEGSWLTVV.